These 17 T cell receptor beta chains came from one sample sequenced in a study of blood T cell repertoires in COVID-19. The repertoire was sequenced with immunoSEQ multiplex PCR; TCRdb's copy has only in-frame clones and lacks some. This sample has 65,000 to 70,000 clones, with 93% found just once. Sequencing used peripheral blood. Every receptor here comes from a man between 70 and 80 years old with active COVID-19.

The chain is built from TRBV6-5 and TRBJ2-2; tentative D call: TRBD2 (5 bases). CDR3 size: 15 residues. Trimming removed 7 bases at V and 6 bases at J, with 18 bases between. Germline V gene sequence: CDR1 MNHEY, CDR2 SVGAGI. The CDR3 bases are TGTGCCAGCAACGCGGACTGGGTATCGGCCGGGGAGCTGTTTTTT. Its protein is CASNADWVSAGELFF.

This chain uses TRBV11-2 with TRBJ2-7, with D perhaps TRBD2 (5 bases). The germline CDR1 and CDR2 sequences are SGHAT and FQNNGV. This CDR3 has 14 amino acids. V shed 2 bases and J shed 2 bases, with 10 bases lying between them. The CDR3 region has the DNA TGTGCCAGCAGCTTAACGGGGTTTGCCTACGAGCAGTACTTC. It yields the protein CASSLTGFAYEQYF.

The chain is built from TRBV7-9 and TRBJ1-4, with D uncertain. The CDR3 has 16 amino acids. Trimming stripped 5 bases from V and 0 bases from J, with 13 bases between. The germline V gene has CDR1 SEHNR and CDR2 FQNEAQ (reference sequence). The DNA of the CDR3 is TGTGCCAGCAGCCCATCCCGCTACGCAACTAATGAAAAACTGTTTTTT. Its protein product is CASSPSRYATNEKLFF.

V usage is TRBV25-1 and J usage is TRBJ2-4; 9 bases fit TRBD2. Germline CDR1 is MGHDK and CDR2 is SYGVNS. J was trimmed by 6 bases and V by 2 bases; bases with no gene match: 5. This CDR3 comprises 15 residues. The CDR3 loop reads CASSEVRGGINIQYF. The CDR3 coding sequence is TGTGCCAGCAGTGAAGTGCGGGGGGGCATAAACATTCAGTACTTC.

This rearrangement joins TRBV5-4 to TRBJ1-2, with D maybe TRBD1 (5 bases). CDR3 length: 16 residues. V lost 3 bases to trimming and J lost 8 bases, with 23 bases between them. Germline V gene data show CDR1 as SGHNT and CDR2 as YYREEE (reference sequence). This chain's CDR3 is CASSSPLGREGHGYTF. CDR3 nucleotide sequence: TGTGCCAGCAGCTCCCCCCTCGGACGGGAGGGGCACGGCTACACCTTC.

The chain links TRBV6-6 to TRBJ1-6; D not certain. Trimming pared 2 bases from V and 6 bases from J, leaving 11 bases between. Germline assignment: CDR1 MNHNY and CDR2 SVGAGI (reference sequence). The CDR3 is 15 amino acids. CDR3: CASSYRAGGNSPLHF. CDR3 nucleotide sequence: TGTGCCAGCAGTTACAGGGCAGGAGGTAATTCACCCCTCCACTTT.

The chain uses TRBV5-1 and TRBJ2-1; 11 nucleotides agree with TRBD2. CDR3 size: 16 residues. CDR1 is SGHRS and CDR2 is YFSETQ in the germline V gene. With 0 bases clipped from V and 9 bases from J, the junction kept 8 bases outside the gene matches. The CDR3 DNA reads as TGCGCCAGCAGCTTGGCCGGGGCTAGCGGGGGGCCTGAGCAGTTCTTC. Amino acid sequence: CASSLAGASGGPEQFF.

The rearrangement links TRBV5-1 to TRBJ1-1, with D perhaps TRBD1 (6 bases). Deletions cut 7 bases from V and 4 bases from J, with 17 bases between. CDR3 size: 14 residues. Germline loops: CDR1 SGHRS, CDR2 YFSETQ. This chain's CDR3 is CASQRQDSGTEAFF. CDR3 sequence (DNA): TGCGCCAGCCAAAGACAGGACTCGGGCACTGAAGCTTTCTTT.

This chain connects TRBV28 to TRBJ1-2; TRBD1 agrees at 8 bases. V trimming: 1 base; J trimming: 4 bases; junction bases outside the gene matches: 5. Germline V gene sequence: CDR1 MDHEN, CDR2 SYDVKM. The CDR3 is 15 residues long. CDR3 coding DNA: TGTGCCAGCAGTTTATTACAAGACAGGGGCTATGGCTACACCTTC. It codes for CASSLLQDRGYGYTF.

V and J are TRBV7-2 and TRBJ1-5, with D unclear. V lost 1 base to trimming and J lost 0 bases, with 7 bases between them. The CDR3 sequence is 15 residues long. Germline CDR1 is SGHTA and CDR2 is FQGNSA. The chain's CDR3 is CASSLVPVSNQPQHF. The CDR3 nucleotides read TGTGCCAGCAGCTTAGTCCCAGTTAGCAATCAGCCCCAGCATTTT.

The chain uses TRBV5-6 and TRBJ2-1, with 11 positions matching TRBD2. Germline V gene sequence: CDR1 SGHDT, CDR2 YYEEEE. There are 15 residues in the CDR3. The V and J ends lost 1 base and 4 bases, in that order; junction bases with no gene match: 1. CDR3 nucleotide sequence: TGTGCCAGCAGCTTGCTAGCGGGGGGATACAATGAGCAGTTCTTC. It encodes CASSLLAGGYNEQFF.

This chain connects TRBV7-9 to TRBJ2-1; D may be TRBD2 (6 bases). Trimming removed 5 bases from V and 2 bases from J, with 13 bases in between. This CDR3 has 15 residues. Germline loops: CDR1 SEHNR, CDR2 FQNEAQ (reference sequence). The CDR3 nucleotides read TGTGCCAGCAGCCCTACTAGCCCCACCTACAATGAGCAGTTCTTC. As protein: CASSPTSPTYNEQFF.

V gene TRBV9 combines with J gene TRBJ1-4; D is uncertain. Trimming took 4 bases from V and 8 from J, leaving 15 bases between them. CDR3 size: 14 residues. Germline-derived CDR1 and CDR2 are SGDLS and YYNGEE. The CDR3 loop is CASSLTPGGEKLFF. As DNA, the CDR3 is TGTGCCAGCAGCCTCACTCCGGGAGGAGAAAAACTGTTTTTT.

The V and J genes are TRBV5-6 and TRBJ1-4; tentatively, D is TRBD1 (6 bases). The V end lost 4 bases, the J end lost 8 bases, and 21 bases lay between the germline ends. Germline CDR1 is SGHDT and CDR2 is YYEEEE. This CDR3 spans 16 amino acids. The CDR3 region is CASSRWRTALGEKLFF. Here the CDR3 DNA reads TGTGCCAGCAGCCGTTGGCGGACAGCGCTGGGGGAAAAACTGTTTTTT. Based on the CDR3 plus reference TRBV5-6 and TRBJ1-4, the full variable domain is DAGVTQSPTHLIKTRGQQVTLRCSPKSGHDTVSWYQQALGQGPQFIFQYYEEEERQRGNFPDRFSGHQFPNYSSELNVNALLLGDSALYLCASSRWRTALGEKLFFGSGTQLSVL.

This clone was observed a few times. The chain has TRBV18 and TRBJ2-2; 8 bases line up with TRBD2. CDR1 and CDR2 from the germline V gene are KGHSH and LQKENI. The CDR3 is 14 residues long. V shed 6 bases, J shed 6 bases, and the junction held 6 bases outside the gene matches. CDR3 nucleotide sequence: TGTGCCAGCTCCACCGGGACTAGGTCCGGGGAGCTGTTTTTT. Encoded protein: CASSTGTRSGELFF.

The rearrangement uses TRBV5-1 and TRBJ2-1, with 11 bases identical to TRBD2. After removal of 0 bases from V and 6 bases from J, the junction contained 8 bases not matched to a gene. Looked up from germline, CDR1 is SGHRS and CDR2 is YFSETQ. CDR3 length: 17 residues. For the CDR3, the DNA is TGCGCCAGCAGCTTGGTTAGCGGGGGGGCGGTCGGCAATGAGCAGTTCTTC. Translation gives CASSLVSGGAVGNEQFF.

To note about this clone: This same CDR3 is encoded by further DNA sequences in the sample. The chain couples TRBV5-1 to TRBJ2-1; 7 positions agree with TRBD1. Germline lookup yields CDR1 SGHRS and CDR2 YFSETQ. The CDR3 runs 14 residues. V was clipped by 0 bases and J by 9 bases; unmatched bases: 6. The CDR3 region is CASSLDRGQGEQFF. The CDR3 DNA sequence: TGCGCCAGCAGCTTGGATAGGGGGCAGGGTGAGCAGTTCTTC.